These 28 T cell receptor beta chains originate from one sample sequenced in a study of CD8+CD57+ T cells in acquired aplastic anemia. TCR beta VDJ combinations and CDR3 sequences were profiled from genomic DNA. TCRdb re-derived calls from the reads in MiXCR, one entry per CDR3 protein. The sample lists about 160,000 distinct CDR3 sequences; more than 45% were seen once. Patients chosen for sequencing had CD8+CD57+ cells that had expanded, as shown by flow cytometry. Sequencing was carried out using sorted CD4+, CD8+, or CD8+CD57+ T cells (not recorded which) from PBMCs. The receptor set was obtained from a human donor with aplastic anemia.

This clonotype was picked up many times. The CDR3 loop is CSAIGLYNEQFF. CDR3 DNA sequence: TGCAGTGCGATCGGACTGTACAATGAGCAGTTCTTC. The V gene is TRBV20-1, the J gene TRBJ2-1; tentative D call: TRBD2 (5 bases). In germline, CDR1 is DFQATT, CDR2 SNEGSKA (reference sequence). The germline V and J ends were trimmed by 6 bases and 4 bases, with 10 bases remaining between them. The CDR3 has 12 residues.

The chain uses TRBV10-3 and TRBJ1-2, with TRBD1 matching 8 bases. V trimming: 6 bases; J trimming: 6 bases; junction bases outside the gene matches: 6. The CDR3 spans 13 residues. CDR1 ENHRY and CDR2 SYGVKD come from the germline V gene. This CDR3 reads CAISDRGENGYTF. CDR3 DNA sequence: TGTGCCATCAGCGACAGGGGAGAGAATGGCTACACCTTC.

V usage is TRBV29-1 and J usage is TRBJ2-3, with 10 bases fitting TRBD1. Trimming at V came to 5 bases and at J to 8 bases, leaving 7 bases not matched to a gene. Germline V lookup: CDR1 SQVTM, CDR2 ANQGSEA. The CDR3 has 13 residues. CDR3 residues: CSVLRDRGGTQYF. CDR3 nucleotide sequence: TGCAGCGTTCTCCGGGACAGGGGAGGTACGCAGTATTTT.

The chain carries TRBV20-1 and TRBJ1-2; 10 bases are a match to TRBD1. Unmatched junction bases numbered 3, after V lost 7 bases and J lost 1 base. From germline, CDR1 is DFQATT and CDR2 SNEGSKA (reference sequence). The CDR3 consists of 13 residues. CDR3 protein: CSVGQGNNYGYTF. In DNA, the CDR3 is TGCAGTGTGGGACAGGGGAATAACTATGGCTACACCTTC.

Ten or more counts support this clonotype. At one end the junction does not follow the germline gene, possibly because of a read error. The CDR3: CASSRGHLNYEQYF. The CDR3 DNA reads TGTGCTAGCAGCCGGGGACACTTAAACTACGAGCAGTACTTC. The chain uses TRBV7-7 and TRBJ2-7, with D maybe TRBD1 (6 bases). The germline V gene has CDR1 SSHAT and CDR2 FNYEAQ (reference sequence). The CDR3 totals 14 residues.

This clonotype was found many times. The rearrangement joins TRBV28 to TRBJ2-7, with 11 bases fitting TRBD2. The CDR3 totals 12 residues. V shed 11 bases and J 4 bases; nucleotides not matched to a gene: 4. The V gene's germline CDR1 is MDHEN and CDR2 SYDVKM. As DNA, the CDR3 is TGTGCCCCTAGCGGGGGGTTGTACGAGCAGTACTTC. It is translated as CAPSGGLYEQYF.

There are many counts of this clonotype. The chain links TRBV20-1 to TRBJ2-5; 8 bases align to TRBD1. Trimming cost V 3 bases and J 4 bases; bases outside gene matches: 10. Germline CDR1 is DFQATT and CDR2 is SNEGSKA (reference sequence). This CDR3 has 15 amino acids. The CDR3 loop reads CSARVGQGTGETQYF. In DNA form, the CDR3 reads TGCAGTGCTAGGGTCGGACAGGGTACGGGAGAGACCCAGTACTTC.

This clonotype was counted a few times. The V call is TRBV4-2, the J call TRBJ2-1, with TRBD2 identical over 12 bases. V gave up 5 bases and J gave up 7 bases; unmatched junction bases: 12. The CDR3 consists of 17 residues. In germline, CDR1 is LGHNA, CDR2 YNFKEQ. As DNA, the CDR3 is TGTGCCAGCAGCGCAACCCTAGCGGGAGGGCCACTAAATGAGCAGTTCTTC. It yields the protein CASSATLAGGPLNEQFF.

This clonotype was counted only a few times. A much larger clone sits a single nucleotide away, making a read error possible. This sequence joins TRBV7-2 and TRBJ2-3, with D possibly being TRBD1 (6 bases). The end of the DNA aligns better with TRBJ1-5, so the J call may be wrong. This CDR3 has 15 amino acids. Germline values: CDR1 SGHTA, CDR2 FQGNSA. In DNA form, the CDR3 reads TGTGCCAGCAGCTTAGGGCGGGGGCGCACAGATACGCAGCATTTT. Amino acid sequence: CASSLGRGRTDTQHF.

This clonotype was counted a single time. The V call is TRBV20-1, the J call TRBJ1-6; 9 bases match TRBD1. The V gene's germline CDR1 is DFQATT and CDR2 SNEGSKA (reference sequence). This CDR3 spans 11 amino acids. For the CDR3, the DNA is TGCAGCGGACAGGGGACCTCCACCCTCCACTTT. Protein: CSGQGTSTLHF.

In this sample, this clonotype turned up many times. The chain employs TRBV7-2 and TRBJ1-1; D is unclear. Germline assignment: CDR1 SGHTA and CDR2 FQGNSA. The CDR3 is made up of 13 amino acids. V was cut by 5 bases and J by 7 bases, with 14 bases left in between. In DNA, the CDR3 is TGTGCCAGCAGCAAGGGCAACAATCTTGAAGCTTTCTTT. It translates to CASSKGNNLEAFF. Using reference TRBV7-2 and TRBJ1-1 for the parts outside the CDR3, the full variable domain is GAGVSQSPSNKVTEKGKDVELRCDPISGHTALYWYRQSLGQGLEFLIYFQGNSAPDKSGLPSDRFSAERTGGSVSTLTIQRTQQEDSAVYLCASSKGNNLEAFFGQGTRLTVV.

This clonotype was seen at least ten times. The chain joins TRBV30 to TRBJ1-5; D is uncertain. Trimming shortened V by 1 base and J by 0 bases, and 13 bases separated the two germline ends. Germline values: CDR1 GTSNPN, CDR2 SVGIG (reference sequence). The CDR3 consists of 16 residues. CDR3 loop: CAWSGLYGDSNQPQHF. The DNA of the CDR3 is TGTGCCTGGAGTGGGTTGTATGGGGATAGCAATCAGCCCCAGCATTTT.

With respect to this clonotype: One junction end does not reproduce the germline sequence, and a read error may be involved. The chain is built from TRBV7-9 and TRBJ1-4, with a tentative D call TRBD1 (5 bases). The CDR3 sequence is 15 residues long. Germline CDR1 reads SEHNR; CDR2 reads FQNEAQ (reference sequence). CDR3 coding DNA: TGTGCCAGCAGCAAAGACAGTGCAACTAATGTAAAACTGTTCTTT. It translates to CASSKDSATNVKLFF.

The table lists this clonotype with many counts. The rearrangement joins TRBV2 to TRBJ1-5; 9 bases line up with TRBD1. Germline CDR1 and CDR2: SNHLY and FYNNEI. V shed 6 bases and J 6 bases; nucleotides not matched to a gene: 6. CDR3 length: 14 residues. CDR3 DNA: TGTGCCAGCAGAGGACAGGGGACGGTTCAGCCCCAGCATTTT. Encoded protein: CASRGQGTVQPQHF.

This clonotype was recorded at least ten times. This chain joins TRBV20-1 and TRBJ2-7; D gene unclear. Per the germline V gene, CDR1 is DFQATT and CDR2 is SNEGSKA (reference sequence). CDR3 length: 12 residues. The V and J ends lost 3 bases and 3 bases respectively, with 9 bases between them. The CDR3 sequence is CSASRSVYEQYF. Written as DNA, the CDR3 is TGCAGTGCTAGTAGGTCGGTCTACGAGCAGTACTTC.

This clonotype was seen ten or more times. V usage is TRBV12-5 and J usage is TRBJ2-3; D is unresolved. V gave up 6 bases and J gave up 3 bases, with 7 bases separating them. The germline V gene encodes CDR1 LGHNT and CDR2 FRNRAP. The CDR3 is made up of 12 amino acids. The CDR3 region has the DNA TGTGCTAGTGGGACGATGACAGATACGCAGTATTTT. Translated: CASGTMTDTQYF.

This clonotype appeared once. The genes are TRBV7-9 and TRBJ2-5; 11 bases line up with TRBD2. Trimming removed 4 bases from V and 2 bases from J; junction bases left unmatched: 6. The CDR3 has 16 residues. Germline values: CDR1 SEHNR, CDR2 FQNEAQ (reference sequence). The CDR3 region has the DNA TGTGCCAGCAGCTCCGGACTAGCGGGCCTACAAGAGACCCAGTACTTC. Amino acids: CASSSGLAGLQETQYF. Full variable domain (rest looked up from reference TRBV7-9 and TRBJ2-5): DTGVSQNPRHKITKRGQNVTFRCDPISEHNRLYWYRQTLGQGPEFLTYFQNEAQLEKSRLLSDRFSAERPKGSFSTLEIQRTEQGDSAMYLCASSSGLAGLQETQYFGPGTRLLVL.

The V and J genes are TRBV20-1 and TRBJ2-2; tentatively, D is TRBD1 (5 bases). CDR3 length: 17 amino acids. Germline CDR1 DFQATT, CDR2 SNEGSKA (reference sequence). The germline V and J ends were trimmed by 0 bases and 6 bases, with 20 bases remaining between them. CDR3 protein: CSARDPSFADSSGELFF. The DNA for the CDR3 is TGCAGTGCTAGAGACCCATCCTTCGCTGACAGTTCCGGGGAGCTGTTTTTT.

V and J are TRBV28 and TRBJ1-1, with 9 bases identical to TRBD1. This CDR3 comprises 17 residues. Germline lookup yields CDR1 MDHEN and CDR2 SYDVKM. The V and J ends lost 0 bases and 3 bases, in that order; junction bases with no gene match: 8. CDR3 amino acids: CASSLWGDRDGDTEAFF. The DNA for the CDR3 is TGTGCCAGCAGTTTATGGGGGGACAGGGACGGAGACACTGAAGCTTTCTTT.

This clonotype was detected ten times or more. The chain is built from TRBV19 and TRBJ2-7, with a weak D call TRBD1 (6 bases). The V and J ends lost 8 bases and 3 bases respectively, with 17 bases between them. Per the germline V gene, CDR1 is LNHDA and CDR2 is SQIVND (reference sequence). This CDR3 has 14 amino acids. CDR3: CASSDRNIFYEQYF. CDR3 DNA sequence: TGTGCCAGTTCAGACAGGAACATCTTCTACGAGCAGTACTTC.

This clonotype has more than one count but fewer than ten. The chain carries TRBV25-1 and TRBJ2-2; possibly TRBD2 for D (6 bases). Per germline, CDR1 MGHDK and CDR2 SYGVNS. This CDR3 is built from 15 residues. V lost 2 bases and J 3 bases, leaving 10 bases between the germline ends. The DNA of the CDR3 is TGTGCCAGCAGTGAACAGGGACTGGACACCGGGGAGCTGTTTTTT. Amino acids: CASSEQGLDTGELFF.

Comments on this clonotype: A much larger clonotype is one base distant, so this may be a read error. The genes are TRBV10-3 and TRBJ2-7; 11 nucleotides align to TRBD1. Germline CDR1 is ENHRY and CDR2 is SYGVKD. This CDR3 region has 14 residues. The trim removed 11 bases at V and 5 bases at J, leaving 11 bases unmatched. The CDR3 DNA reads TGTGCCGCCGGGAGGGGACAGGGGGACGACGAGCAGTACTTC. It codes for CAAGRGQGDDEQYF.

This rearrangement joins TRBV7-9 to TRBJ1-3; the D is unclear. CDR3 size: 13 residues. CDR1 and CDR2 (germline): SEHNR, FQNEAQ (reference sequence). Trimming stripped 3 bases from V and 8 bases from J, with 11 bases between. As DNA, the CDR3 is TGTGCCAGCAGCTTCAAGATTCTGGACACCATATATTTT. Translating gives CASSFKILDTIYF.

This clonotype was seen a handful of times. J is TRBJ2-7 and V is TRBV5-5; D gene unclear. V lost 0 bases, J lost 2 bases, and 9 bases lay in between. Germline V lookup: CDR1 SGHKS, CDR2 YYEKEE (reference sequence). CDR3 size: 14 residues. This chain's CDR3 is CASSLDQIPYEQYF. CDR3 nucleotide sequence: TGTGCCAGCAGCTTGGATCAGATTCCCTACGAGCAGTACTTC.

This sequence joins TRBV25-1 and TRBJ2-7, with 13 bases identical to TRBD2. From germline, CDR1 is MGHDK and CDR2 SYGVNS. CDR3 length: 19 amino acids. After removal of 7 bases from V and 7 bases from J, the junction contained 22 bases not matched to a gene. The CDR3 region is CASTNAGLAGEGRDNEQYF. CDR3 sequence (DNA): TGTGCCAGCACCAATGCAGGACTAGCGGGAGAAGGGCGGGACAATGAGCAGTACTTC.

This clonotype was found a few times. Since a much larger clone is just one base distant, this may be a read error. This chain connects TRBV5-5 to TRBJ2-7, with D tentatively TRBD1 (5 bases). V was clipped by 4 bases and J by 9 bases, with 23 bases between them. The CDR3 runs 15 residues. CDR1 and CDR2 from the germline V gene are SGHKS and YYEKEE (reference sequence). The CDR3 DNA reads TGTGCCAGCAGCACCACCACCGGGTCACAGGACGTGCAGTACTTC. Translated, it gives CASSTTTGSQDVQYF.

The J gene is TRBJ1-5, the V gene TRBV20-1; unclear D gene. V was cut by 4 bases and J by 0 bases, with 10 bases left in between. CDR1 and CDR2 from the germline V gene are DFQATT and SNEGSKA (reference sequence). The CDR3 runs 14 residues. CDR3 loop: CSAMEQFSNQPQHF. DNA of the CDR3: TGCAGTGCTATGGAACAGTTTAGCAATCAGCCCCAGCATTTT.

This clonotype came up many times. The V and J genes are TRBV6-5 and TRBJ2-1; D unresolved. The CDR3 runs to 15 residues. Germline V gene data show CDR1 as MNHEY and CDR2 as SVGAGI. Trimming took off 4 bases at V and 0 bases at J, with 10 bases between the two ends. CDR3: CASSSSGSSYNEQFF. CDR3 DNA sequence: TGTGCCAGCAGTTCGTCCGGTAGCTCCTACAATGAGCAGTTCTTC.